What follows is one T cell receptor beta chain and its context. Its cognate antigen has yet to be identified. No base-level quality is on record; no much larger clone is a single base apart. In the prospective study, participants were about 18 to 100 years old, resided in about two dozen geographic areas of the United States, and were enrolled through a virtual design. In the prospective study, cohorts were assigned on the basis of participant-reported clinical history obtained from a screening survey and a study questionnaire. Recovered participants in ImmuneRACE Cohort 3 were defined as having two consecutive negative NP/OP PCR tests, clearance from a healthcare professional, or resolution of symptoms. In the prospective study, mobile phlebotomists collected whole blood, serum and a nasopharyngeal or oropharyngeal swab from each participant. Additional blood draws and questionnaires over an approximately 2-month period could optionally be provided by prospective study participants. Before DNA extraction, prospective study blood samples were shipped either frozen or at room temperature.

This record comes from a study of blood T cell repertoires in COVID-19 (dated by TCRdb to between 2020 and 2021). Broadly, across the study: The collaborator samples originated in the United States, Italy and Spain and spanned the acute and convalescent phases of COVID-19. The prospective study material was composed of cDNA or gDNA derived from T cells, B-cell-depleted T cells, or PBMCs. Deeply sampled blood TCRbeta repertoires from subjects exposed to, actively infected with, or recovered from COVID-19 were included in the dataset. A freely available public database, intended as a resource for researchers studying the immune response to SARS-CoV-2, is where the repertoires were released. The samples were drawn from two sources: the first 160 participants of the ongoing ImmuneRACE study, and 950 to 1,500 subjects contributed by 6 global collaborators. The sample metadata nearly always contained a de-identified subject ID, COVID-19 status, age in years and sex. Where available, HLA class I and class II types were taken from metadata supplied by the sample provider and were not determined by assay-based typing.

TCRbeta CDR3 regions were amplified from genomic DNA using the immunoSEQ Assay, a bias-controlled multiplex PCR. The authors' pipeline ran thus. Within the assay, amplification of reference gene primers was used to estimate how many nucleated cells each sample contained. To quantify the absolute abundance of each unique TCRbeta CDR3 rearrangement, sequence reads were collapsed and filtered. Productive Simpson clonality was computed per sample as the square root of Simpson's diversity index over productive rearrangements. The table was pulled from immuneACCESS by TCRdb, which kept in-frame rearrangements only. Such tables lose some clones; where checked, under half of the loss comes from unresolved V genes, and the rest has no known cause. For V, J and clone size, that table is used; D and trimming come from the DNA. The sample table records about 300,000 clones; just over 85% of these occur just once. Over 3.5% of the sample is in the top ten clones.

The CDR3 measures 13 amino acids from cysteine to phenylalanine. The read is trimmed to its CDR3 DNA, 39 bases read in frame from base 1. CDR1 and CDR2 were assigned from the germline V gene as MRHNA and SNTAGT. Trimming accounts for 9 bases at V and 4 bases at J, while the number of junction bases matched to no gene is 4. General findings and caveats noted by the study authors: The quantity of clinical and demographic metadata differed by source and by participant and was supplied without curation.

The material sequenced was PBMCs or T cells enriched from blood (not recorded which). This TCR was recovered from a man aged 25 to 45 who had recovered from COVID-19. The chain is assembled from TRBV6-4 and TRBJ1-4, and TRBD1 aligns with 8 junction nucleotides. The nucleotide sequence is TGTGCCAGGGACAGGGACGGTAATGAAAAACTGTTTTTT. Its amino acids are CARDRDGNEKLFF.